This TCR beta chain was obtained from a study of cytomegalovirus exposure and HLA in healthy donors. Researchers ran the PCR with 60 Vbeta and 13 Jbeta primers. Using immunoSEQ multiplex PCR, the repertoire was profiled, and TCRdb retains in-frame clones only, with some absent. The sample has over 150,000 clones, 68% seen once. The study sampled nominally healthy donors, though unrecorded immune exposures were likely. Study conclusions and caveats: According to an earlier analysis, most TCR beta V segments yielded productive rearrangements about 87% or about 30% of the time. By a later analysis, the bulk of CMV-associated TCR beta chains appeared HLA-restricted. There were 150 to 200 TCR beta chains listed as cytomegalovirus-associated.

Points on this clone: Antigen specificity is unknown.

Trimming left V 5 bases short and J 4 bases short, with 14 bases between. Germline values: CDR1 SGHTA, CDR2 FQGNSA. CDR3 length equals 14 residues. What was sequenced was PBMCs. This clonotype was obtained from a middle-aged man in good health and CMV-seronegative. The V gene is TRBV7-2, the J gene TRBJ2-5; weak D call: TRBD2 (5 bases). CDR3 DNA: TGTGCCAGCAGCCGGGGTACGGGTGGAGAGACCCAGTACTTC. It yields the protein CASSRGTGGETQYF.